This TCR beta chain was retrieved from a study of shared clonotypes between healthy human individuals. Each replicate PCR on the sorted subsets used 150 to 200 ng DNA (roughly 30,000 T cell genomes). Libraries were prepared by immunoSEQ multiplex PCR; TCRdb keeps only in-frame clonotypes and omits some of them. The data hold 750,000 to 1,000,000 clones, with 85% to 95% observed a single time. Positively selected for CCR7, the CD45RO-negative cells used as naive CD8 cells excluded terminally differentiated effector memory CD45RA+ cells. Study-wide points: Larger richness was generally estimated for naive than memory subsets.

Germline V gene data show CDR1 as MNHEY and CDR2 as SMNVEV (reference sequence). There are 15 residues in the CDR3. With 5 bases removed from V and 2 bases from J, the gap between germline ends came to 16 bases. Of note for this clone: The antigen remains unidentified.

The sequencing sample was made of naive CD8+ T cells sorted from blood. The sequence derives from a young man in good health. The chain is built from TRBV27 and TRBJ2-7; possible D gene TRBD1, 6 bases. The CDR3 spells CASSNLGQQAYEQYF. The CDR3 bases are TGTGCCAGCAGTAACCTTGGACAGCAAGCCTACGAGCAGTACTTC.